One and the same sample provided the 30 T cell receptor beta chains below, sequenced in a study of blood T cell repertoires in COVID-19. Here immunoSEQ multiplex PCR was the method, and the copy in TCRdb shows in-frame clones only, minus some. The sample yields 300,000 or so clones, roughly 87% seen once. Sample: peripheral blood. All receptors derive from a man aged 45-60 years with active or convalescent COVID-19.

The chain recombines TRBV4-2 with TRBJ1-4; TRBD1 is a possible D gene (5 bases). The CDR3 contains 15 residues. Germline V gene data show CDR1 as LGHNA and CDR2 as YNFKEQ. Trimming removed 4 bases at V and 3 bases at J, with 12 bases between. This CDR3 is CASSPPTESNEKLFF. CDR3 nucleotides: TGTGCCAGCAGCCCCCCGACAGAATCTAATGAAAAACTGTTTTTT.

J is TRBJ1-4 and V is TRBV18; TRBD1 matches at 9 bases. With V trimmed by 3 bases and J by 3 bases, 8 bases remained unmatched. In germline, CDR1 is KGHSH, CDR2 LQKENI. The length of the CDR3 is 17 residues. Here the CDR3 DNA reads TGTGCCAGCTCACCTCCGGGACAGGGAAACCCTAATGAAAAACTGTTTTTT. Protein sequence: CASSPPGQGNPNEKLFF.

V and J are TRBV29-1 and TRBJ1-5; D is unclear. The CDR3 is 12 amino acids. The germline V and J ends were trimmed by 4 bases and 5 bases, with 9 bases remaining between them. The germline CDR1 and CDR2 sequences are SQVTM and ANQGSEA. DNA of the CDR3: TGCAGCGTTGGCGAGGGTGATCAGCCCCAGCATTTT. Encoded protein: CSVGEGDQPQHF.

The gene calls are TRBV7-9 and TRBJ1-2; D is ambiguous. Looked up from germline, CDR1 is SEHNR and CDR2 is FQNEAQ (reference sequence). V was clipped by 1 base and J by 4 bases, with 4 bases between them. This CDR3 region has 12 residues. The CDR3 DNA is TGTGCCAGCAGCTTAGACAGCTATGGCTACACCTTC. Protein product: CASSLDSYGYTF.

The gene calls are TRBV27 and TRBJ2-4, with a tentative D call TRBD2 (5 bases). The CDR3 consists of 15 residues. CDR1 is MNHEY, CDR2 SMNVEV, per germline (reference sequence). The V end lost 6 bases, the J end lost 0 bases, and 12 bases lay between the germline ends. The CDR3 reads CASRPNGVAKNIQYF. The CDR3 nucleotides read TGTGCCAGCAGACCTAACGGGGTAGCCAAAAACATTCAGTACTTC.

CDR3 region: CASSYGSGYTDTQYF. DNA for the CDR3: TGTGCCAGCAGTTACGGGTCGGGATACACAGATACGCAGTATTTT. The chain carries TRBV6-2 or TRBV6-3 and TRBJ2-3; TRBD2 is a possible D gene (5 bases). The CDR3 totals 15 residues. Germline values: CDR1 MNHEY, CDR2 SVGEGT. Trimming cost V 2 bases and J 2 bases, with 11 bases left between them.

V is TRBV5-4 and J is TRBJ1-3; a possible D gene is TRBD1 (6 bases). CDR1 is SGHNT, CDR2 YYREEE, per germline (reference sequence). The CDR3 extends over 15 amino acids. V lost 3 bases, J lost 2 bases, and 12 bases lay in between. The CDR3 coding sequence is TGTGCCAGCAGCTCGGTCCGGGACACTGGAAACACCATATATTTT. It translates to CASSSVRDTGNTIYF.

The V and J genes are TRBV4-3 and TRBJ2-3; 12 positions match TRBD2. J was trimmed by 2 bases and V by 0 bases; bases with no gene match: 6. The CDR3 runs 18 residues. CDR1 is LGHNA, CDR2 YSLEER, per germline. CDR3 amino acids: CASSQELAGGPLTDTQYF. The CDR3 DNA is TGCGCCAGCAGCCAAGAACTAGCGGGGGGCCCGCTCACAGATACGCAGTATTTT.

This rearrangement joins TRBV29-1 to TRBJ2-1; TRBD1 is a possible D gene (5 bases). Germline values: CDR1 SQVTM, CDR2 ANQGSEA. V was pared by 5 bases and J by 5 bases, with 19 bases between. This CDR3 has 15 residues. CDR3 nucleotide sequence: TGCAGCGTTCATTCGCAGGGTGTCTTCGACAATGAGCAGTTCTTC. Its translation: CSVHSQGVFDNEQFF.

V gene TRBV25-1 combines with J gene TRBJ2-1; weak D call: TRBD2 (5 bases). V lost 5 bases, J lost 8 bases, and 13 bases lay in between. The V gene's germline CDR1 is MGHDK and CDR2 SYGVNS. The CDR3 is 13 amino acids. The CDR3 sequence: CASSNWGEDEQFF. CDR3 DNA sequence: TGTGCCAGCAGTAACTGGGGAGAGGATGAGCAGTTCTTC.

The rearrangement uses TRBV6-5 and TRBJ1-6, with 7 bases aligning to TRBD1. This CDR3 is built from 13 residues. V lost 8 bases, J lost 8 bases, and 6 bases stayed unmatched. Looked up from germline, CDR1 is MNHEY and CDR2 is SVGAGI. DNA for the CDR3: TGTGCCAGCTCGGGAACAGGGGATTCACCCCTCCACTTT. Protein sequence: CASSGTGDSPLHF.

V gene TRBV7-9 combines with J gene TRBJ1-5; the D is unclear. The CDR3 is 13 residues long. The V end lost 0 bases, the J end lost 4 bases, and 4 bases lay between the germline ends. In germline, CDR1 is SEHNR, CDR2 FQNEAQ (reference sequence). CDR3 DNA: TGTGCCAGCAGCTTAGCCCCTAATCAGCCCCAGCATTTT. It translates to CASSLAPNQPQHF.

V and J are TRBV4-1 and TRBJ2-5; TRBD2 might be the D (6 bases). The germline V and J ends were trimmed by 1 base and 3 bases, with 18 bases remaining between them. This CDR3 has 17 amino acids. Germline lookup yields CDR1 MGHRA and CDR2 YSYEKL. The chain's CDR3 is CASSQVFKGRREETQYF. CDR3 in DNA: TGCGCCAGCAGCCAAGTCTTTAAGGGAAGGAGGGAAGAGACCCAGTACTTC.

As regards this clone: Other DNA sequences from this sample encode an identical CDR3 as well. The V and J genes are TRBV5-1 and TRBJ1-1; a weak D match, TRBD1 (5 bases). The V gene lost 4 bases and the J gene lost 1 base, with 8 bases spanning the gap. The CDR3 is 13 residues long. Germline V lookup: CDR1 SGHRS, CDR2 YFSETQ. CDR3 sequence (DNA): TGCGCCAGCAGCGGACAAACGAACACTGAAGCTTTCTTT. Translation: CASSGQTNTEAFF.

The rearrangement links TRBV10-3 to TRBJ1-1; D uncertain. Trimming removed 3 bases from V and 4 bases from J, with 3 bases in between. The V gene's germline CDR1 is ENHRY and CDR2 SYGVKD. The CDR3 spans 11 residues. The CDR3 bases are TGTGCCATCAGTGACGGCACTGAAGCTTTCTTT. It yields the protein CAISDGTEAFF.

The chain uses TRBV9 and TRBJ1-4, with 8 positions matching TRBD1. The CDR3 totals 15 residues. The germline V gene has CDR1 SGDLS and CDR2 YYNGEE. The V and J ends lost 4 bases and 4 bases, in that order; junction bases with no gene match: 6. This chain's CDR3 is CASSTPQGGNEKLFF. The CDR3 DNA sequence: TGTGCCAGCAGCACCCCACAGGGGGGTAATGAAAAACTGTTTTTT.

CDR3 sequence reads: CASRGDSGNSPLHF. CDR3 sequence (DNA): TGTGCCAGTAGAGGGGACAGTGGGAATTCACCCCTCCACTTT. The chain is built from TRBV19 and TRBJ1-6; 7 bases map to TRBD1. CDR1 and CDR2 (germline): LNHDA, SQIVND (reference sequence). The junction had 6 bases not matched to a gene; V was cut back by 6 bases and J by 7 bases. The CDR3 extends over 14 amino acids.

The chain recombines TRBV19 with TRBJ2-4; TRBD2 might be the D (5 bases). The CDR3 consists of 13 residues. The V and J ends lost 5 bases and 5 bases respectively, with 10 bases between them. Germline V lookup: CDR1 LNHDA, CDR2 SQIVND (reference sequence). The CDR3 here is CASSAGGQNIQYF. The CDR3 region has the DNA TGTGCCAGTAGTGCGGGCGGACAAAACATTCAGTACTTC.

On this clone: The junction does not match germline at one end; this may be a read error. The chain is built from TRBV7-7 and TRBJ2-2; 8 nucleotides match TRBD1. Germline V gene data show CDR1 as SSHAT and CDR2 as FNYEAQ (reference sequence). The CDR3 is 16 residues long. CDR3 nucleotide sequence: TGTGCTAGCAGCTTAGGAGGGACAGGGAACACCGGGGAGCTGTTTTTT. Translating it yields CASSLGGTGNTGELFF.

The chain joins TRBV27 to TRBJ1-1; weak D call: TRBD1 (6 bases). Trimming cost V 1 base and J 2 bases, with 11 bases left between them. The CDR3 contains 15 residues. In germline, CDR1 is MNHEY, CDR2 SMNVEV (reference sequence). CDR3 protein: CASSLFGTLNTEAFF. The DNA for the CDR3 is TGTGCCAGCAGTTTATTCGGGACATTAAACACTGAAGCTTTCTTT.

The CDR3 DNA follows: TGCAGTGCTAGTGACAGGGAAGAGTCCCAGCATTTT. Translated, it gives CSASDREESQHF. The V call is TRBV20-1, the J call TRBJ1-5, with 7 bases matching TRBD1. Per germline, CDR1 DFQATT and CDR2 SNEGSKA (reference sequence). This CDR3 spans 12 amino acids. V shed 3 bases and J 11 bases; nucleotides not matched to a gene: 7.

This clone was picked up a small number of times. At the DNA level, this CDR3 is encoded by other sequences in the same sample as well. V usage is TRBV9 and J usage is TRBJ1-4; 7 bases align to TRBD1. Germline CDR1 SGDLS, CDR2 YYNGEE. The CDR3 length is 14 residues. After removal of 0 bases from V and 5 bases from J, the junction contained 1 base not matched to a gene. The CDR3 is CASSVAGGNEKLFF. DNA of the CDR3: TGTGCCAGCAGCGTAGCAGGGGGAAATGAAAAACTGTTTTTT. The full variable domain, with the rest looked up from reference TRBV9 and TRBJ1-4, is DSGVTQTPKHLITATGQRVTLRCSPRSGDLSVYWYQQSLDQGLQFLIQYYNGEERAKGNILERFSAQQFPDLHSELNLSSLELGDSALYFCASSVAGGNEKLFFGSGTQLSVL.

This chain's CDR3 is CASSPGGRGKEYEKLFF. The DNA of the CDR3 is TGTGCCAGTAGCCCCGGGGGGCGAGGGAAGGAGTACGAAAAACTGTTTTTT. This chain joins TRBV19 and TRBJ1-4, with D maybe TRBD1 (6 bases). The CDR3 covers 17 residues. Looked up from germline, CDR1 is LNHDA and CDR2 is SQIVND (reference sequence). The V end lost 6 bases, the J end lost 8 bases, and 25 bases lay between the germline ends.

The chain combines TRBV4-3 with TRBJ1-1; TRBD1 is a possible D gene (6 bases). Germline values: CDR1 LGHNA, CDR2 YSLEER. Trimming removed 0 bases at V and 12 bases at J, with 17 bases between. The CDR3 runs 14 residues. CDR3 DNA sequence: TGCGCCAGCAGCCAAGACTTACGGGACATCCATCCTTTCTTT. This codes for CASSQDLRDIHPFF.

CDR3 DNA sequence: TGTGCCTGGAGTGTGTCAACAGGGGGCGCGCCTGGAAACACCATATATTTT. This translates into CAWSVSTGGAPGNTIYF. The V call is TRBV30, the J call TRBJ1-3; TRBD1 agrees at 9 bases. Germline trimming cut 0 bases from V and 2 bases from J; bases unmatched to any gene: 8. This CDR3 has 17 residues. CDR1 is GTSNPN and CDR2 is SVGIG in the germline V gene (reference sequence).

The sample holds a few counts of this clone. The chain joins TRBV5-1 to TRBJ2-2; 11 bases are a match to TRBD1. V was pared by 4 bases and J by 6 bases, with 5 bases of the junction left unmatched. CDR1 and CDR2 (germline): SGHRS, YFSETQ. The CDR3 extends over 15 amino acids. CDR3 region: CASSPRTGGSGELFF. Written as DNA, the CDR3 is TGCGCCAGCAGCCCGCGGACAGGGGGCTCCGGGGAGCTGTTTTTT.

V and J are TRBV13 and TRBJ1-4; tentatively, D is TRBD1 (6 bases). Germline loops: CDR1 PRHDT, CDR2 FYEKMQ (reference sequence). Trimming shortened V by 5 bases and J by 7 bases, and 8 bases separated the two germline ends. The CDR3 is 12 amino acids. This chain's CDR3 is CASSRGGEKLFF. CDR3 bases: TGTGCCAGCAGCCGAGGGGGTGAAAAACTGTTTTTT.

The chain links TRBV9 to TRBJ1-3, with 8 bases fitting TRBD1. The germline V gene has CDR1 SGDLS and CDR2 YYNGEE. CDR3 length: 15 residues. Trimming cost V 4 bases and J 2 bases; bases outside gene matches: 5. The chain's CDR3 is CASSTTGETGNTIYF. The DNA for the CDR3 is TGTGCCAGCAGCACGACAGGGGAGACTGGAAACACCATATATTTT.

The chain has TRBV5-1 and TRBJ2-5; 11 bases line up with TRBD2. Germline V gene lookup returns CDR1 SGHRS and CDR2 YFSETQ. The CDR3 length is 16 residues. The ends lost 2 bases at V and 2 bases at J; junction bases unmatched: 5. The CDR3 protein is CASSFSASGRQETQYF. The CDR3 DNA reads TGCGCCAGCAGCTTTTCGGCTAGCGGGAGGCAAGAGACCCAGTACTTC.

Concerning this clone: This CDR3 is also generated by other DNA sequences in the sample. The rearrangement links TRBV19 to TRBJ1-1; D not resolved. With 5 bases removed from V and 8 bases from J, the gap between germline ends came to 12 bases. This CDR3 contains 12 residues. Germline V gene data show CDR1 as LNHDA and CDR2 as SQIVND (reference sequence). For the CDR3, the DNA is TGTGCCAGTAGTTCCCGGGGTCCCGAAGCTTTCTTT. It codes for CASSSRGPEAFF. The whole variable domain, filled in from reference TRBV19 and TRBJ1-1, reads DGGITQSPKYLFRKEGQNVTLSCEQNLNHDAMYWYRQDPGQGLRLIYYSQIVNDFQKGDIAEGYSVSREKKESFPLTVTSAQKNPTAFYLCASSSRGPEAFFGQGTRLTVV.